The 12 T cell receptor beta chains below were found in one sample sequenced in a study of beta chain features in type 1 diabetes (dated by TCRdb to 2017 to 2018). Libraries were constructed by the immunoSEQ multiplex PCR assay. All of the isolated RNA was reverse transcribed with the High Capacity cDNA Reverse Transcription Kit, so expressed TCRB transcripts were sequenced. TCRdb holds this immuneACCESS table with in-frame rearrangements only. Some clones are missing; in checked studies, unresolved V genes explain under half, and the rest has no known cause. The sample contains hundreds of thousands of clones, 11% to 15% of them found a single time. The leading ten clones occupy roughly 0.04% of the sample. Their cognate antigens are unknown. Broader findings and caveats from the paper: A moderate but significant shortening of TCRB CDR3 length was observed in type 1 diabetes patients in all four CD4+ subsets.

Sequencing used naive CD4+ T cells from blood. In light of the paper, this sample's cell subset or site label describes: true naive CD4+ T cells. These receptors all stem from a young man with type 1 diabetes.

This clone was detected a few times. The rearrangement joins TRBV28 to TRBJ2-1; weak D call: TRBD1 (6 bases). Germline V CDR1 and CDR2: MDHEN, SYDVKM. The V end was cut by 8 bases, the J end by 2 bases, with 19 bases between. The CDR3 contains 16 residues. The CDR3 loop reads CASLHGQGFTYNEQFF. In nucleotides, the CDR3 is TGTGCCAGCCTGCATGGTCAGGGGTTTACCTACAATGAGCAGTTCTTC. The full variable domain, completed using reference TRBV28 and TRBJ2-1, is DVKVTQSSRYLVKRTGEKVFLECVQDMDHENMFWYRQDPGLGLRLIYFSYDVKMKEKGDIPEGYSVSREKKERFSLILESASTNQTSMYLCASLHGQGFTYNEQFFGPGTRLTVL.

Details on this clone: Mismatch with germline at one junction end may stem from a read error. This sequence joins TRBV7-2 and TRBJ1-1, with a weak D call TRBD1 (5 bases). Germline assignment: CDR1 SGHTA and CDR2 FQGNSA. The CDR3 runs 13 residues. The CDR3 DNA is TGTGCCAGCAGCCCCCTGCCAGGCCACTGGGGCATCTTT. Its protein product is CASSPLPGHWGIF.

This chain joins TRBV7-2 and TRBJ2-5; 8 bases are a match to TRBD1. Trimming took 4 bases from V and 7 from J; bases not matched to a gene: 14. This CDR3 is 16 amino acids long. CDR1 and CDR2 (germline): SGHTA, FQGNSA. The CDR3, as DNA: TGTGCCAGCAGCTCAGGACAGGGCATCTCTCGTGGGACCCAGTACTTC. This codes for CASSSGQGISRGTQYF.

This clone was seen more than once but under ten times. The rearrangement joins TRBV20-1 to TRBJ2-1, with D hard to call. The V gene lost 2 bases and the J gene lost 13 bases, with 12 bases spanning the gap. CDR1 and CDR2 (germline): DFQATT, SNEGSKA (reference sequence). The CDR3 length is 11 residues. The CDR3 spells CSARWDSLQFF. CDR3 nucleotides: TGCAGTGCTAGATGGGATTCTCTTCAGTTCTTC.

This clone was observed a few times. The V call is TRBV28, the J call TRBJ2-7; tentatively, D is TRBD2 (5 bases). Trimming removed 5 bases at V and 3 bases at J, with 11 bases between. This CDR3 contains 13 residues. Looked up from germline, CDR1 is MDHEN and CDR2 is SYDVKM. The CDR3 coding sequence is TGTGCCAGCAGTCCCCGGGGTTTCTACGAGCAGTACTTC. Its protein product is CASSPRGFYEQYF.

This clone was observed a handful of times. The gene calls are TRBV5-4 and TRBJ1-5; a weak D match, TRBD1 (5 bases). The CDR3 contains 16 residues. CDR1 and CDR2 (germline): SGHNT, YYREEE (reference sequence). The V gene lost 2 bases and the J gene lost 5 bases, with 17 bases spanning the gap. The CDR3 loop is CASSFGTGRLDQPQHF. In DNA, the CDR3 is TGTGCCAGCAGCTTTGGTACGGGGCGGCTGGATCAGCCCCAGCATTTT.

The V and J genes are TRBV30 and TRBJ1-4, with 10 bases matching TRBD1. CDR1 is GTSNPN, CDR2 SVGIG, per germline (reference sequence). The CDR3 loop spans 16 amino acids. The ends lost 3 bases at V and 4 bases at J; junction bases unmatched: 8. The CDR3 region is CAWRLGQGLINEKLFF. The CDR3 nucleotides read TGTGCCTGGAGGTTGGGACAGGGGCTGATTAATGAAAAACTGTTTTTT.

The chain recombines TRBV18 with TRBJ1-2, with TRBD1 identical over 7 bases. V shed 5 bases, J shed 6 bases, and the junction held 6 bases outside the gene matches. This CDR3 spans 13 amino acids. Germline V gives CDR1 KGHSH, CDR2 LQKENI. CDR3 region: CASSFNRGDGYTF. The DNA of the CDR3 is TGTGCCAGCTCATTCAACAGGGGAGATGGCTACACCTTC.

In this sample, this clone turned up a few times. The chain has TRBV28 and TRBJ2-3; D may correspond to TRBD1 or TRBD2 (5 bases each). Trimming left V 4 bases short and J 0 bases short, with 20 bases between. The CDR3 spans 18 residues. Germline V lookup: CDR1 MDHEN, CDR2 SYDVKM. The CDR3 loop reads CASSSPRGAKESTDTQYF. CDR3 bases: TGTGCCAGCAGTTCCCCACGAGGGGCCAAAGAAAGCACAGATACGCAGTATTTT.

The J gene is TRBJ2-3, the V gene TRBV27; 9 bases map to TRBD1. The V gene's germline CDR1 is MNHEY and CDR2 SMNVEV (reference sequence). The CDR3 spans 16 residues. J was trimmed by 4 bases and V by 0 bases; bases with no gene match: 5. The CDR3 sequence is CASSLSTGGGPDTQYF. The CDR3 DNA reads TGTGCCAGCAGTTTATCGACAGGGGGGGGGCCAGATACGCAGTATTTT.

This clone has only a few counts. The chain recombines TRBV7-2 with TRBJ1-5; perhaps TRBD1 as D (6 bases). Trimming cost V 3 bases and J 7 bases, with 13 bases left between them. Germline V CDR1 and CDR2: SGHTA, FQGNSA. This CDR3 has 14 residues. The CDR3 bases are TGTGCCAGCAGCTTTATCCACAGGGAGCAGCCCCAGCATTTT. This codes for CASSFIHREQPQHF.

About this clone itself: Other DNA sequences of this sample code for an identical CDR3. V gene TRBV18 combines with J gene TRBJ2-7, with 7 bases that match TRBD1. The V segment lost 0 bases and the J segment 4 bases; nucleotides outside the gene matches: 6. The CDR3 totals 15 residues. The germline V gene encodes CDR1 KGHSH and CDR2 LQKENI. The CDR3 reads CASSPPGQRLYEQYF. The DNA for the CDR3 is TGTGCCAGCTCACCACCGGGACAGAGATTATACGAGCAGTACTTC.